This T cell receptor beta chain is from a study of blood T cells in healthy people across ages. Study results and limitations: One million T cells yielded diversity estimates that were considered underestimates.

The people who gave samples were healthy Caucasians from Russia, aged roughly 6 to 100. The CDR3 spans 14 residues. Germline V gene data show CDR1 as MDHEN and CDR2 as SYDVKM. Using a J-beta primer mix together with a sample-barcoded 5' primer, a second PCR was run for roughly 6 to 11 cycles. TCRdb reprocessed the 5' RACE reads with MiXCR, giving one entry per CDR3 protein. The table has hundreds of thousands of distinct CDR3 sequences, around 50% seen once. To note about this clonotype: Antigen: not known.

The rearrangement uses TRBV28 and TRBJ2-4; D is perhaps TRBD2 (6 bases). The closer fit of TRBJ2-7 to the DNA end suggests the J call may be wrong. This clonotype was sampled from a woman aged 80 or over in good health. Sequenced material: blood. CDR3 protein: CASSARRGSYEQYF. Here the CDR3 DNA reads TGTGCCAGCAGCGCGAGACGGGGGAGCTACGAGCAGTACTTC.